The 28 T cell receptor beta chains below were found in one sample sequenced in a study of blood T cell repertoires in COVID-19. The repertoire was sequenced with immunoSEQ multiplex PCR; TCRdb's copy has only in-frame clones and lacks some. The data show approximately 70,000 clones, roughly two thirds seen once. Source material: PBMCs or T cells enriched from blood (not recorded which). The source is a woman aged 60-75 years who had been exposed to COVID-19.

The chain links TRBV7-9 to TRBJ2-3, with D tentatively TRBD1 (6 bases). Trimming cost V 4 bases and J 5 bases, with 13 bases left between them. CDR1 SEHNR and CDR2 FQNEAQ come from the germline V gene (reference sequence). CDR3 length: 14 residues. CDR3 in amino acids: CASSYGQLGDTQYF. DNA for the CDR3: TGTGCCAGCAGCTATGGACAGTTGGGAGATACGCAGTATTTT.

The rearrangement uses TRBV24-1 and TRBJ1-2; 8 bases line up with TRBD1. The CDR3 runs 13 residues. The germline V gene encodes CDR1 KGHDR and CDR2 SFDVKD. With V trimmed by 2 bases and J by 7 bases, 2 bases remained unmatched. As DNA, the CDR3 is TGTGCCACCAGTGATTGGGACAGGTCTGGCTACACCTTC. As protein: CATSDWDRSGYTF.

V usage is TRBV28 and J usage is TRBJ2-3, with 8 bases that match TRBD2. This CDR3 spans 16 amino acids. Germline V gene data show CDR1 as MDHEN and CDR2 as SYDVKM. V lost 6 bases, J lost 0 bases, and 8 bases stayed unmatched. The CDR3 reads CASSHPIAGSTDTQYF. In nucleotides, the CDR3 is TGTGCCAGCAGCCACCCAATAGCGGGGAGCACAGATACGCAGTATTTT. The complete variable domain, with remaining parts taken from reference TRBV28 and TRBJ2-3, reads DVKVTQSSRYLVKRTGEKVFLECVQDMDHENMFWYRQDPGLGLRLIYFSYDVKMKEKGDIPEGYSVSREKKERFSLILESASTNQTSMYLCASSHPIAGSTDTQYFGPGTRLTVL.

J is TRBJ2-5 and V is TRBV30; 7 bases line up with TRBD1. Looked up from germline, CDR1 is GTSNPN and CDR2 is SVGIG (reference sequence). The CDR3 is 15 amino acids. V lost 3 bases and J lost 1; bases outside the gene matches: 8. The CDR3 bases are TGTGCCTGGAGGAAGACAGGGCCCCCCCAAGAGACCCAGTACTTC. It encodes CAWRKTGPPQETQYF.

This chain joins TRBV6-1 and TRBJ2-3, with no clear D. This CDR3 spans 11 amino acids. Germline V gene data show CDR1 as MNHNS and CDR2 as SASEGT. The V end was cut by 0 bases, the J end by 10 bases, with 5 bases between. The CDR3 DNA reads as TGTGCCAGCAGTGAAGCGACTTCGCAGTATTTT. Translated: CASSEATSQYF.

The J gene is TRBJ2-3, the V gene TRBV28; 8 bases agree with TRBD2. The V and J ends lost 8 bases and 5 bases, in that order; junction bases with no gene match: 15. CDR1 is MDHEN, CDR2 SYDVKM, per germline. This CDR3 region has 16 residues. This CDR3 reads CASLSRASGLRDTQYF. CDR3 bases: TGTGCCAGCCTATCCAGGGCTAGCGGGCTGAGAGATACGCAGTATTTT.

The genes are TRBV4-3 and TRBJ1-2; tentative D call: TRBD1 (5 bases). Germline V gene lookup returns CDR1 LGHNA and CDR2 YSLEER. V was trimmed by 0 bases and J by 3 bases, leaving 11 bases between them. The CDR3 runs to 15 residues. Here the CDR3 DNA reads TGCGCCAGCAGCCAAGAGGGGGGACGTGACTATGGCTACACCTTC. The encoded protein is CASSQEGGRDYGYTF.

V usage is TRBV10-2 and J usage is TRBJ2-5, with D hard to call. Germline assignment: CDR1 WSHSY and CDR2 SAAADI. This CDR3 is built from 12 residues. Trimming pared 4 bases from V and 0 bases from J, leaving 3 bases between. The CDR3 protein is CASSAYQETQYF. The CDR3 DNA sequence: TGCGCCAGCAGTGCGTACCAAGAGACCCAGTACTTC.

The chain links TRBV6-4 to TRBJ2-1; a weak D match, TRBD1 (5 bases). The length of the CDR3 is 16 residues. CDR1 and CDR2 from the germline V gene are MRHNA and SNTAGT. Trimming shortened V by 1 base and J by 4 bases, and 14 bases separated the two germline ends. The CDR3 DNA reads TGTGCCAGCAGTGACTTCTCCTGGCGACAGTACAATGAGCAGTTCTTC. It is translated as CASSDFSWRQYNEQFF.

The V and J genes are TRBV5-5 and TRBJ1-2; D is unresolved. Germline V gives CDR1 SGHKS, CDR2 YYEKEE (reference sequence). CDR3 length: 13 amino acids. The ends were cut back, 4 bases at V and 3 bases at J, with 10 bases in the middle. In nucleotides, the CDR3 is TGTGCCAGCAGCCGAGGGAGGGACTATGGCTACACCTTC. Translating it yields CASSRGRDYGYTF.

This sequence joins TRBV28 and TRBJ1-3, with D perhaps matching TRBD1 (5 bases). V was trimmed by 6 bases and J by 0 bases, leaving 12 bases between them. The germline V gene encodes CDR1 MDHEN and CDR2 SYDVKM. This CDR3 is 15 amino acids long. CDR3 loop: CASSLGLNSGNTIYF. In DNA, the CDR3 is TGTGCCAGCAGCCTGGGACTGAACTCTGGAAACACCATATATTTT. The full variable domain, with the rest looked up from reference TRBV28 and TRBJ1-3, is DVKVTQSSRYLVKRTGEKVFLECVQDMDHENMFWYRQDPGLGLRLIYFSYDVKMKEKGDIPEGYSVSREKKERFSLILESASTNQTSMYLCASSLGLNSGNTIYFGEGSWLTVV.

This chain links TRBV28 with TRBJ1-4; 7 positions match TRBD1. The CDR3 runs 14 residues. Germline V lookup: CDR1 MDHEN, CDR2 SYDVKM. The J segment lost 8 bases and the V segment lost 5 bases, leaving 8 bases of the junction unmatched. The chain's CDR3 is CASSESGTVEKLFF. The CDR3 nucleotides are TGTGCCAGCAGTGAATCCGGGACAGTAGAAAAACTGTTTTTT.

This chain links TRBV25-1 with TRBJ1-6, with 10 bases matching TRBD1. The V and J ends lost 4 bases and 11 bases, in that order; junction bases with no gene match: 8. Germline CDR1 and CDR2: MGHDK and SYGVNS. The CDR3 consists of 15 residues. The CDR3 spells CASSVSTGGGPPLHF. The CDR3 nucleotides read TGTGCCAGCAGTGTCTCGACAGGGGGCGGTCCACCCCTCCACTTT. The full variable domain, its missing parts supplied by reference TRBV25-1 and TRBJ1-6, is EADIYQTPRYLVIGTGKKITLECSQTMGHDKMYWYQQDPGMELHLIHYSYGVNSTEKGDLSSESTVSRIRTEHFPLTLESARPSHTSQYLCASSVSTGGGPPLHFGNGTRLTVT.

This rearrangement joins TRBV7-2 to TRBJ1-5; D not resolved. CDR3 length: 15 amino acids. Trimming took 7 bases from V and 0 from J, leaving 13 bases between them. Germline V gives CDR1 SGHTA, CDR2 FQGNSA. DNA of the CDR3: TGTGCCAGCACCTTGGGCCCTTATAGCAATCAGCCCCAGCATTTT. Translation: CASTLGPYSNQPQHF.

This chain uses TRBV27 with TRBJ2-1; 7 positions match TRBD2. CDR3 length: 15 residues. V shed 5 bases and J 6 bases; nucleotides not matched to a gene: 10. The germline CDR1 and CDR2 sequences are MNHEY and SMNVEV (reference sequence). The CDR3 DNA reads TGTGCCAGCAGTGGGCGGACTAGGACGGGCAATGAGCAGTTCTTC. Encoded protein: CASSGRTRTGNEQFF.

This clone showed up just a few times. The V gene is TRBV2, the J gene TRBJ1-2; D unresolved. CDR3 length: 13 residues. Looked up from germline, CDR1 is SNHLY and CDR2 is FYNNEI. V shed 2 bases and J shed 2 bases, with 6 bases lying between them. CDR3 amino acids: CASSEQQNYGYTF. In DNA form, the CDR3 reads TGTGCCAGCAGTGAACAACAAAACTATGGCTACACCTTC.

The rearrangement joins TRBV27 to TRBJ2-2; perhaps TRBD2 as D (6 bases). There are 16 residues in the CDR3. Germline lookup yields CDR1 MNHEY and CDR2 SMNVEV (reference sequence). The ends were cut back, 5 bases at V and 3 bases at J, with 16 bases in the middle. CDR3 bases: TGTGCCAGCAGTCCAGCGGAGGGAACCGACACCGGGGAGCTGTTTTTT. Its translation is CASSPAEGTDTGELFF.

The table lists this clone with many counts. The V call is TRBV11-2, the J call TRBJ2-7; 9 nucleotides match TRBD2. The germline gives CDR1 SGHAT, CDR2 FQNNGV. CDR3 length: 18 residues. With V trimmed by 5 bases and J by 3 bases, 17 bases remained unmatched. As DNA, the CDR3 is TGTGCCAGCAGCATCCGATTGAGGTCGACTAGCGGAAGCTACGAGCAGTACTTC. This codes for CASSIRLRSTSGSYEQYF.

The chain carries TRBV15 and TRBJ2-7, with unresolved D. CDR3 length equals 12 residues. Germline V gene lookup returns CDR1 LNHNV and CDR2 YYDKDF (reference sequence). Trimming removed 1 base at V and 3 bases at J, with 4 bases between. In nucleotides, the CDR3 is TGTGCCACCAGCAGAGGCGACTACGAGCAGTACTTC. As protein: CATSRGDYEQYF.

This clone has a handful of counts. The chain has TRBV30 and TRBJ1-2; TRBD1 might be the D (6 bases). This CDR3 is built from 12 residues. Germline CDR1 and CDR2: GTSNPN and SVGIG (reference sequence). V was clipped by 4 bases and J by 5 bases, with 11 bases between them. Here the CDR3 reads CAWTTGNYGYTF. CDR3 in DNA: TGTGCCTGGACCACAGGGAATTATGGCTACACCTTC.

At least ten counts were recorded for this clone. This chain joins TRBV7-8 and TRBJ2-5; 9 bases are shared with TRBD1. The ends lost 5 bases at V and 4 bases at J; junction bases unmatched: 5. Germline values: CDR1 SGHVS, CDR2 FQNEAQ. CDR3 length: 14 amino acids. CDR3: CASSQGQGIETQYF. The CDR3 DNA reads as TGTGCCAGCAGCCAGGGACAGGGAATAGAGACCCAGTACTTC.

This clone was seen only once. V gene TRBV29-1 combines with J gene TRBJ2-3, with 9 nucleotides matching TRBD2. CDR1 and CDR2 (germline): SQVTM, ANQGSEA. Germline trimming cut 3 bases from V and 1 base from J; bases unmatched to any gene: 2. There are 14 residues in the CDR3. The CDR3, as DNA: TGCAGCGTTGATCGACTAGCGGGCACAGATACGCAGTATTTT. This sequence encodes CSVDRLAGTDTQYF.

The chain couples TRBV28 to TRBJ1-2, with TRBD1 matching 7 bases. From germline, CDR1 is MDHEN and CDR2 SYDVKM. V was pared by 5 bases and J by 3 bases, with 3 bases of the junction left unmatched. This CDR3 spans 13 amino acids. CDR3 nucleotide sequence: TGTGCCAGCAGTCCCGGACAGGACTATGGCTACACCTTC. Translation: CASSPGQDYGYTF.

This rearrangement joins TRBV7-9 to TRBJ1-2; a possible D gene is TRBD1 (5 bases). V dropped 0 bases and J dropped 2 bases, with 13 bases sitting between them. There are 16 residues in the CDR3. Germline V gene sequence: CDR1 SEHNR, CDR2 FQNEAQ (reference sequence). The CDR3 coding sequence is TGTGCCAGCAGCTTAGCGGAAGGGGCGGGGAACTATGGCTACACCTTC. Translation gives CASSLAEGAGNYGYTF.

This clone appeared a few times. V usage is TRBV19 and J usage is TRBJ1-1, with 10 bases aligning to TRBD1. V lost 3 bases and J lost 5; bases outside the gene matches: 9. The germline gives CDR1 LNHDA, CDR2 SQIVND (reference sequence). The CDR3 covers 16 residues. The CDR3 spells CASSIRPVDRGTEAFF. Here the CDR3 DNA reads TGTGCCAGTAGTATCCGGCCAGTGGACAGGGGGACTGAAGCTTTCTTT.

The table lists this clone with a few counts. The genes are TRBV28 and TRBJ1-2; a weak D match, TRBD1 (6 bases). This CDR3 has 16 amino acids. The V end was cut by 2 bases, the J end by 5 bases, with 18 bases between. CDR1 and CDR2 from the germline V gene are MDHEN and SYDVKM. The CDR3 region is CASSLSPGGPPYGYTF. The CDR3 coding sequence is TGTGCCAGCAGTTTAAGTCCTGGGGGCCCCCCTTATGGCTACACCTTC.

The V and J genes are TRBV3-1 (or the pseudogene TRBV3-2) and TRBJ1-2; 10 positions match TRBD1. The trim removed 2 bases at V and 4 bases at J, leaving 4 bases unmatched. This CDR3 spans 15 amino acids. CDR1 and CDR2 from the germline V gene are LGHDT and YNNKEL (reference sequence). The CDR3 loop reads CASSQRDRGSYGYTF. CDR3 DNA sequence: TGTGCCAGCAGCCAAAGGGACAGGGGATCCTATGGCTACACCTTC.

A few counts support this clone. The J gene is TRBJ1-2, the V gene TRBV5-1; 7 nucleotides agree with TRBD1. Germline V lookup: CDR1 SGHRS, CDR2 YFSETQ. The V gene end was trimmed by 4 bases and the J gene end by 4 bases; junction bases not matched to a gene: 4. This CDR3 has 13 residues. This chain's CDR3 is CASSKGQIYGYTF. The CDR3 coding sequence is TGCGCCAGCAGCAAGGGACAGATCTATGGCTACACCTTC.